Listed below are T cell receptor beta chains from one sample, sequenced in a study of OX40 agonist ivuxolimab in advanced cancers. Clones were sequenced by immunoSEQ multiplex PCR, and TCRdb holds only the in-frame ones, with some missing. This sample has more than 6,500 clones, with 65% to 80% found just once. The sample consisted of CD4+ or CD8+ T cells sorted from blood, taken in a trial of the OX40 agonist ivuxolimab. The receptor set was obtained from an adult with an advanced solid tumor such as melanoma, head and neck, liver or kidney cancer. The CDR3 runs from the conserved cysteine through the conserved F or W. A D gene is named only where the DNA matches it firmly. Clone size is not always given. Where it is, it says once, few, many or a class for expanded clones.

v_gene	d_gene	j_gene	abundance	CDR3aa	CDR3nt
TRBV7-9	TRBD2	TRBJ2-7	once	CASSHRSGLRYSGQYF	TGTGCCAGCAGCCATAGGTCGGGACTACGATATTCGGGGCAGTACTTC
TRBV19	-	TRBJ1-5	-	CASTPSDSNQPQHF	TGTGCCAGTACCCCATCAGATAGCAATCAGCCCCAGCATTTT
TRBV15	-	TRBJ2-3	-	CATSREQGGTDTQYF	TGTGCCACCAGCAGAGAACAGGGAGGCACAGATACGCAGTATTTT
TRBV29-1	TRBD2	TRBJ2-1	few	CSVDTGGGAVDEQFF	TGCAGCGTTGATACCGGCGGGGGGGCTGTTGATGAGCAGTTCTTC
TRBV12-5	-	TRBJ1-1	-	CASGLVAQEGAFF	TGTGCTAGTGGTTTGGTAGCTCAAGAGGGGGCTTTCTTT
TRBV9	-	TRBJ1-5	-	CASSEGANSNQPQHF	TGTGCCAGCAGCGAAGGGGCAAATAGCAATCAGCCCCAGCATTTT
TRBV5-4	-	TRBJ1-2	-	CASMVLPGKTYGYTF	TGTGCCAGCATGGTTTTACCAGGAAAGACCTATGGCTACACCTTC
TRBV7-9	-	TRBJ2-3	-	CASSLGGGPSTDTQYF	TGTGCCAGCAGTTTAGGGGGGGGTCCCAGCACAGATACGCAGTATTTT
TRBV29-1	TRBD1	TRBJ2-7	medium-sized	CSVVQGPYYEQYF	TGCAGCGTTGTACAGGGGCCTTACTACGAGCAGTACTTC
TRBV7-9	-	TRBJ1-2	-	CASSEDTAGGYGYTF	TGTGCCAGCAGCGAAGACACGGCGGGGGGGTATGGCTACACCTTC
TRBV7-6	TRBD2	TRBJ2-1	-	CASSLSGGGYNEQFF	TGTGCCAGCAGCTTAAGCGGGGGGGGCTACAATGAGCAGTTCTTC
TRBV6-4	TRBD1	TRBJ2-3	-	CASSQSPEQGVTDTQYF	TGTGCCAGCAGCCAAAGCCCGGAACAGGGGGTGACAGATACGCAGTATTTT
TRBV11-2	TRBD1	TRBJ2-2	-	CASSSQGRGGELFF	TGTGCCAGCAGCTCACAGGGGAGAGGCGGGGAGCTGTTTTTT
TRBV9	-	TRBJ1-6	medium-sized	CASSVDRAGSPLHF	TGTGCCAGCAGCGTAGACAGGGCCGGTTCACCCCTCCACTTT
TRBV28	TRBD2	TRBJ2-5	few	CASSLGLGTGGETQYF	TGTGCCAGCAGTTTAGGACTAGGGACGGGGGGGGAGACCCAGTACTTC
TRBV18	TRBD1	TRBJ1-3	-	CASSPRGQGTGNTIYF	TGTGCCAGCTCACCAAGGGGACAGGGAACTGGAAACACCATATATTTT
TRBV9	TRBD1	TRBJ2-7	-	CASSPGGTPGYEQYF	TGTGCCAGCAGCCCAGGGGGTACTCCAGGCTACGAGCAGTACTTC
TRBV6-1	TRBD1	TRBJ1-3	-	CASTGQGSSGNTIYF	TGTGCCAGCACCGGACAGGGGAGCTCTGGAAACACCATATATTTT
TRBV6-6	TRBD2	TRBJ2-3	-	CASSYEGGGGDTQYF	TGTGCCAGCAGTTACGAGGGCGGGGGAGGAGATACGCAGTATTTT
TRBV29-1	-	TRBJ1-2	-	CSVAQGYGYTF	TGCAGCGTGGCTCAGGGGTATGGCTACACCTTC
TRBV11-2	-	TRBJ1-1	-	CASSLDLFKRPAEAFF	TGTGCCAGCAGCTTAGATCTGTTCAAGAGACCTGCTGAAGCTTTCTTT
TRBV12-5	TRBD1	TRBJ1-3	-	CASGLTNDRAGNTIYF	TGTGCTAGTGGTTTGACAAACGACAGGGCTGGAAACACCATATATTTT
TRBV28	TRBD2	TRBJ2-7	-	CASSSGLAGGLSYEQYF	TGTGCCAGCAGTTCGGGACTAGCGGGGGGGCTCTCCTACGAGCAGTACTTC
TRBV10-2	-	TRBJ1-4	-	CASRGGEKLFF	TGCGCCAGCAGGGGGGGGGAAAAACTGTTTTTT
TRBV15	-	TRBJ1-2	-	CATSRSGNRDGYTF	TGTGCCACCAGCAGGAGCGGGAACAGGGACGGCTACACCTTC
TRBV9	-	TRBJ2-1	-	CASSETSERTINNEQFF	TGTGCCAGCAGCGAAACGAGTGAGCGAACGATAAACAATGAGCAGTTCTTC